The clone carrying this T cell receptor beta chain was seen more than once but under ten times. Its antigen remains unidentified. These data belong to a study of beta chain features in type 1 diabetes. Study findings and constraints: Individuals with type 1 diabetes displayed fewer insertions and more deletions at VDJ junctions. Within the patient group, naive, central memory and Treg TCRB repertoires appeared more similar to each other than within healthy donors.

Germline V gives CDR1 MDHEN, CDR2 SYDVKM. Deletions cut 3 bases from V and 3 bases from J, with 15 bases between. This CDR3 has 15 amino acids. Reverse transcribing all isolated RNA meant expressed TCRB transcripts were sequenced. Sequencing was performed with immunoSEQ multiplex PCR; in TCRdb, only in-frame clones are kept and a portion is missing. This table has under 950,000 clones, about a sixth appearing once. The collection from each donor was one heparinised blood draw averaging about 116 mL. Via the markers CD45RO/CCR7/CD25/CD127/CD95/CD27, stem cell-like memory, regulatory, central memory and naive CD4+ cells were sorted.

The sample taken for sequencing was naive CD4+ T cells from blood. This sequence originates from a woman aged 18-29 years in good health. The chain combines TRBV28 with TRBJ2-7, with D possibly being TRBD2 (6 bases). CDR3: CASSFQLAQSYEQYF. CDR3 in DNA: TGTGCCAGCAGTTTCCAACTAGCTCAAAGCTACGAGCAGTACTTC.